The clone carrying this T cell receptor (beta chain) showed up just once. Its antigen is as yet unknown. These data belong to a study of T cell clones after liver transplantation. General study findings and limits: Graft donor-reactive T cells may have migrated into the graft rather than being deleted. Donor-reactive sequences fell more than third party-reactive ones, suggesting partial deletion.

The data were produced by immunoSEQ multiplex PCR, yet TCRdb's version contains in-frame clones alone and is incomplete. The repertoire consists of 55,000 to 75,000 clones, with about two thirds occurring once and the leading ten covering roughly 2.8%. The sample in question was CD4+ T cells from blood, obtained at the approximately 16-month timepoint. The TCR sequence derives from a human patient who received a liver transplant. T cells may partly derive from the graft donor.

CDR3 coding DNA: TGTGCCATCAGTGAGGTAACCGGTGGTGGTGAGCAGTTCTTC. Protein: CAISEVTGGGEQFF. J is TRBJ2-1 and V is TRBV10-3; D unresolved. Between the trimmed V and J ends, which lost 2 bases and 9 bases, there was a span of 14 bases. The CDR3 contains 14 residues. Per germline, CDR1 ENHRY and CDR2 SYGVKD.